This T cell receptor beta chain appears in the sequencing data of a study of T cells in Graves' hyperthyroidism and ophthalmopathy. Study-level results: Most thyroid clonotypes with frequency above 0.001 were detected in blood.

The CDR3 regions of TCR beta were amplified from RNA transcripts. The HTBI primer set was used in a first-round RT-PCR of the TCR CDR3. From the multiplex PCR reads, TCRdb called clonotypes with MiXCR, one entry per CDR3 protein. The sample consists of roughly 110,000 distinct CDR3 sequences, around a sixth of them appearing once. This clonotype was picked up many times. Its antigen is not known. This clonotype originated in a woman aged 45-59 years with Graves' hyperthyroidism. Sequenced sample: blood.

The CDR3 DNA is TGTGCCAGCAGGGATGGGACAGAGGCAGAAAAACTGTTTTTT. This translates into CASRDGTEAEKLFF. The chain combines TRBV12-3 or TRBV12-4 with TRBJ1-4; the match to TRBD1 covers 7 bases. This CDR3 spans 14 amino acids. The J segment lost 8 bases and the V segment lost 6 bases, leaving 9 bases of the junction unmatched.